This T cell receptor (beta chain) was obtained from a study of T cells in Graves' hyperthyroidism and ophthalmopathy. Whole-study findings and limits: The model's output predicted ophthalmopathy at a median of roughly 6.9 months prior to onset. Within blood appeared most thyroid clonotypes that had expanded above 0.001.

Each patient was aged 18 to 65 and had newly diagnosed hyperthyroidism of under 2 months' duration. Clinical symptoms, serum thyroxine, TRAb, thyroid ultrasound and orbital computed tomography established diagnosis. Amplification yielded TCR beta CDR3 regions, with RNA transcripts as the source. With the HTBI primer set, the TCR CDR3 went through a first round of RT-PCR. MiXCR was run by TCRdb on the multiplex PCR reads, yielding one entry per CDR3 protein. In the table there are more than 300,000 distinct CDR3 sequences, about 15% of which are singletons. This CDR3 comprises 17 residues. The germline V gene encodes CDR1 KGHSY and CDR2 FQNENV. Trimming removed 1 base from V and 2 bases from J; junction bases left unmatched: 6. This clonotype appeared many times. What it binds is unknown.

V gene TRBV16 combines with J gene TRBJ2-1; 9 positions match TRBD1. Sequencing used blood. This receptor was obtained from a woman under 40 with Graves' hyperthyroidism that later progressed to Graves' ophthalmopathy. The CDR3 loop is CASSQFPGDRAYNEQFF. CDR3 nucleotide sequence: TGTGCCAGCAGCCAATTCCCCGGGGACAGGGCCTACAATGAGCAGTTCTTC. Full variable domain (missing parts from reference TRBV16 and TRBJ2-1): GEEVAQTPKHLVRGEGQKAKLYCAPIKGHSYVFWYQQVLKNEFKFLISFQNENVFDETGMPKERFSAKCLPNSPCSLEIQATKLEDSAVYFCASSQFPGDRAYNEQFFGPGTRLTVL.